Below, 7 T cell receptor beta chains from the same sample are listed, as sequenced in a study of response to subunit inactivated influenza vaccine. TCRdb recomputed calls from the RT-PCR reads with MiXCR, one row per CDR3 protein. Here the sample spans approximately 170,000 distinct CDR3 sequences, approximately 12% being singletons. Separately, the same data were catalogued under a study of T cells expressing NK-cell markers. That report notes: With UMIs, 5'RACE template switching was used to make TCR beta cDNA.

Source: CD8+ T cells sorted from PBMCs, taken less than 13 days after vaccination. Receptor source: a man between 45 and 60 years old who received an inactivated influenza vaccine.

The V gene is TRBV9, the J gene TRBJ2-7; 10 nucleotides align to TRBD2. V lost 3 bases and J lost 7; bases outside the gene matches: 13. In germline, CDR1 is SGDLS, CDR2 YYNGEE. The CDR3 has 16 residues. CDR3 DNA: TGTGCCAGCAGCGCCGCTAGCGGGAGCCGGCCGGGGGAGCAGTACTTC. Translated: CASSAASGSRPGEQYF.

This sequence joins TRBV7-9 and TRBJ2-7; 7 bases map to TRBD2. J gave up 0 bases and V 7 bases, and 9 bases lay outside the gene matches. The CDR3 runs to 15 residues. Germline lookup yields CDR1 SEHNR and CDR2 FQNEAQ (reference sequence). The CDR3 DNA reads as TGTGCCAGCACCGTGTTGGCGGGAGACTCCTACGAGCAGTACTTC. Protein product: CASTVLAGDSYEQYF.

The rearrangement links TRBV29-1 to TRBJ2-2; 10 nucleotides agree with TRBD1. With 4 bases clipped from V and 4 bases from J, the junction kept 6 bases outside the gene matches. The CDR3 sequence is 15 residues long. CDR1 is SQVTM and CDR2 is ANQGSEA in the germline V gene. The CDR3 nucleotides read TGCAGCGTTGGGAGGGACAGGGGCGGCACCGGGGAGCTGTTTTTT. This codes for CSVGRDRGGTGELFF.

This clonotype has more than one count but fewer than ten. The chain links TRBV27 to TRBJ2-7; D is unresolved. V gave up 5 bases and J gave up 1 base, with 9 bases separating them. The CDR3 loop spans 13 amino acids. Germline CDR1 is MNHEY and CDR2 is SMNVEV (reference sequence). The CDR3 nucleotides are TGTGCCAGCAGTAGCACTGAATCCTACGAGCAGTACTTC. This gives the protein CASSSTESYEQYF.

CDR3 sequence: CASSLDRGPNEQFF. CDR3 DNA sequence: TGTGCCAGCAGTTTAGACAGGGGGCCGAATGAGCAGTTCTTC. V usage is TRBV28 and J usage is TRBJ2-1, with 10 bases aligning to TRBD1. The CDR3 has 14 residues. V shed 2 bases, J shed 7 bases, and the junction held 2 bases outside the gene matches. Germline CDR1 is MDHEN and CDR2 is SYDVKM.

This clonotype was detected many times. V gene TRBV4-2 combines with J gene TRBJ1-1; TRBD1 might be the D (6 bases). Germline loops: CDR1 LGHNA, CDR2 YNFKEQ. V lost 2 bases to trimming and J lost 0 bases, with 10 bases between them. CDR3 size: 15 residues. The chain's CDR3 is CASSQPQGMNTEAFF. CDR3 in DNA: TGTGCCAGCAGCCAACCCCAGGGGATGAACACTGAAGCTTTCTTT.

The V call is TRBV12-3 or TRBV12-4, the J call TRBJ1-2, with 8 bases identical to TRBD1. Losses at the gene ends were 6 bases for V and 4 bases for J; bases not matched to a gene: 7. The CDR3 consists of 14 residues. CDR3: CASSHDRGAYGYTF. CDR3 bases: TGTGCCAGCAGCCATGACAGGGGAGCCTATGGCTACACCTTC.